This T cell receptor beta chain was recovered during a study of OX40 agonist ivuxolimab in advanced cancers. At the level of the study: Patient treatment consisted of intravenous ivuxolimab administration every 2 weeks at 0.01 to 10 mg/kg. The study enrolled dose-escalation patients with hepatocellular carcinoma, melanoma, renal cell or head and neck cancer. Anti-PD-1, anti-PD-L1 or anti-CTLA-4 therapy given earlier was allowed, and over 35% had some.

The method was immunoSEQ multiplex PCR; TCRdb's version includes in-frame clones alone and lacks a portion of them. Of fewer than 45,000 clones in the sample, 84% were seen once. With autoimmune disease history or systemic immunosuppression, patients were excluded. The source was CD4+ or CD8+ T cells sorted from blood, collected in a trial of the OX40 agonist ivuxolimab. The clonotype originates from an adult with an advanced solid tumor such as melanoma, head and neck, liver or kidney cancer.

CDR3 in amino acids: CASQQADRVSEAFF. CDR3 nucleotides: TGCGCCAGCCAACAAGCGGACAGGGTTTCTGAAGCTTTCTTT. The V call is TRBV5-1, the J call TRBJ1-1; the match to TRBD1 covers 8 bases. V lost 7 bases and J lost 6; bases outside the gene matches: 11. The CDR3 covers 14 residues. Germline values: CDR1 SGHRS, CDR2 YFSETQ.